This entry concerns a single TCR beta chain. Its antigen remains unidentified. These data originate in a study of PD-1 blockade in classical Hodgkin lymphoma. The patients all showed relapse after autologous stem cell transplantation, while their brentuximab vedotin exposure varied. Overall study findings and caveats: For complete responders, baseline diversity was comparable to that of newly diagnosed patients. A significant rise in TCR diversity by C4D1 was seen for CD4+ but not CD8+ cells.

TCRdb's table, derived via immunoSEQ multiplex PCR, lists solely in-frame clones and lacks some. The sample carries more than 50,000 clones, about 70% recorded once. The CDR3 runs 20 residues. The source is a human donor with classical Hodgkin lymphoma. The source was peripheral blood mononuclear cells (PBMCs), collected before the second cycle of nivolumab. The chain employs TRBV21-1 and TRBJ2-5; the table calls TRBD1, which could not be checked here. TRBV21-1 is flagged as a pseudogene. The CDR3 sequence: CASSKAGESGQGIRMETQYF. CDR3 DNA: TGTGCCAGCAGCAAAGCAGGGGAATCCGGACAGGGGATCCGGATGGAGACCCAGTACTTC.